The sequence of this T cell receptor (beta chain) was determined in a study of blood T cells in healthy people across ages. It was with a sample-barcoded 5' primer and a J-beta primer mix that a second PCR of roughly 7 to 12 cycles was run. A tag from a template-switch adaptor with 12 random nucleotides marked each cDNA molecule. TCRdb called the 5' RACE reads again in MiXCR, with one record for every CDR3 protein. Of over 1,500,000 distinct CDR3 sequences listed, roughly 49% are singletons. Trimming stripped 1 base from V and 0 bases from J, with 10 bases between. The CDR3 is made up of 15 amino acids. Per germline, CDR1 PRHDT and CDR2 FYEKMQ (reference sequence).

This TCR was sampled from a woman in her forties in good health. This sequence joins TRBV13 and TRBJ2-7, with D perhaps matching TRBD1 (6 bases). The sample taken for sequencing was blood. Here the CDR3 DNA reads TGTGCCAGCAGCTTAGAGGGGACAAACTCCTACGAGCAGTACTTC. Its translation is CASSLEGTNSYEQYF. The complete variable domain, with remaining parts taken from reference TRBV13 and TRBJ2-7, reads AAGVIQSPRHLIKEKRETATLKCYPIPRHDTVYWYQQGPGQDPQFLISFYEKMQSDKGSIPDRFSAQQFSDYHSELNMSSLELGDSALYFCASSLEGTNSYEQYFGPGTRLTVT.